This TCR beta chain came from a study of T cell responses to AZD1222 COVID-19 vaccine. Study-level background: Combined were second doses at about 4 or about 12 weeks.

Method: immunoSEQ multiplex PCR; TCRdb's copy keeps in-frame clones and lacks some. The profile shows about 120,000 clones, roughly 89% of them singletons. In its sample, this clone was seen a few times. Its antigen remains unknown. Germline CDR1 and CDR2: MNHEY and SVGAGI. The trim removed 6 bases at V and 8 bases at J, leaving 12 bases unmatched. CDR3 length equals 14 residues. Findings of the study overall: Most donors were white British, females outnumbered males, and clonal diversity was possibly underestimated. There were vaccine-associated CD4 TCRs across spike, dominant at 160-218 and 743-854.

This sample comprised peripheral blood, obtained on day 0 of AZD1222 vaccination. The receptor comes from an adult in good health. The chain recombines TRBV6-5 with TRBJ1-2; 7 nucleotides match TRBD1. DNA for the CDR3: TGTGCCAGCAGACTAGGGGGGACAGTGTTCGGCTACACCTTC. This sequence encodes CASRLGGTVFGYTF.